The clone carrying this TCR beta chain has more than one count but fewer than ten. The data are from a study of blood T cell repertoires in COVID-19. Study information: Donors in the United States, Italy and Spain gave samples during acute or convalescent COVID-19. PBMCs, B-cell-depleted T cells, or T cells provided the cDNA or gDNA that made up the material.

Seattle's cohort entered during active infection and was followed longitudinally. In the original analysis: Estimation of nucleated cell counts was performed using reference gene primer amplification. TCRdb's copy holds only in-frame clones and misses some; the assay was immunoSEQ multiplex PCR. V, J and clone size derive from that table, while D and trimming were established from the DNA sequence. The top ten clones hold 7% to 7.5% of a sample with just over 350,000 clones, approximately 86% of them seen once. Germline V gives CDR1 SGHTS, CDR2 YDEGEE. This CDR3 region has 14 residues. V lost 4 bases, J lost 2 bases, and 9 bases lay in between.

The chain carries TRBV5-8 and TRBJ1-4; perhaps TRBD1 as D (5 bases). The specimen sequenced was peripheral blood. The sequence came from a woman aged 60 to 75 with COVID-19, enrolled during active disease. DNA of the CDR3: TGTGCCAGCAGCACAGGACATACTAATGAAAAACTGTTTTTT. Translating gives CASSTGHTNEKLFF.